The 23 T cell receptor beta chains reported below all come from one sample, sequenced in a study of T cells in Graves' hyperthyroidism and ophthalmopathy (dated by TCRdb to the late 2010s). Library generation was performed with multiplex PCR. This sample was sequenced with an Illumina HiSeq 2000. TCR beta CDR3 regions were amplified from RNA transcripts. For the first round of RT-PCR on the TCR CDR3, the HTBI primer set was used together with the Qiagen OneStep RT-PCR kit. The public reads were reanalyzed by TCRdb: fastp trimming at Q25, MiXCR alignment, in-frame beta chains only. Merged by CDR3 protein, the rows form single entries marked with the most common genes and DNA. Counted in this sample were 600,000 or so distinct CDR3 sequences; 12% to 15% of them appeared once. Of the sample, approximately 6.4% is held by the ten largest clones. Sequencing was carried out using blood. The source of these receptors is a woman between 18 and 29 years old with Graves' ophthalmopathy.

This clonotype was counted many times. This CDR3 is CASSHPEGGETQYF. DNA of the CDR3: TGCGCCAGCAGCCACCCCGAGGGAGGGGAGACCCAGTACTTC. The chain employs TRBV5-1 and TRBJ2-5; 7 bases fit TRBD2. The CDR3 is 14 amino acids. V was clipped by 4 bases and J by 5 bases; unmatched bases: 8. The germline CDR1 and CDR2 sequences are SGHRS and YFSETQ.

This clonotype was detected only a few times. The chain employs TRBV4-3 and TRBJ2-7; D possibly corresponds to TRBD2 (6 bases). Trimming pared 0 bases from V and 2 bases from J, leaving 11 bases between. The CDR3 has 15 amino acids. Germline V gene lookup returns CDR1 LGHNA and CDR2 YSLEER. This CDR3 reads CASSQELRRAYEQYF. The CDR3 DNA reads as TGCGCCAGCAGCCAAGAATTGCGGAGGGCCTACGAGCAGTACTTC.

Worth noting for this clonotype: A much larger clone is a single base away; this may be a read error. Lacking the conserved final phenylalanine or tryptophan, this CDR3 likely reflects a read error. The V and J genes are TRBV30 and TRBJ1-2; 7 bases map to TRBD1. This CDR3 is built from 13 residues. Germline trimming cut 7 bases from V and 6 bases from J; bases unmatched to any gene: 11. Germline V gene lookup returns CDR1 GTSNPN and CDR2 SVGIG (reference sequence). In DNA, the CDR3 is TGTGCCTCTTCGCCGGGACAGCAAAATGGCTACACCCTC. Protein: CASSPGQQNGYTL.

As regards this clonotype: A much larger clone differs from this one at a single base, so this may be a read error. The J gene is TRBJ1-1, the V gene TRBV3-1; no firm D call. V was cut by 4 bases and J by 1 base, with 10 bases left in between. The CDR3 extends over 14 amino acids. Germline CDR1 LGHDT, CDR2 YNNKEL (reference sequence). The CDR3 sequence is CASSRDVGNTEAFF. CDR3 coding DNA: TGTGCCAGCAGCCGAGATGTGGGGAACACTGAAGCTTTCTTT. Drawing the rest from reference TRBV3-1 and TRBJ1-1, the complete variable domain is DTAVSQTPKYLVTQMGNDKSIKCEQNLGHDTMYWYKQDSKKFLKIMFSYNNKELIINETVPNRFSPKSPDKAHLNLHINSLELGDSAVYFCASSRDVGNTEAFFGQGTRLTVV.

This chain links TRBV28 with TRBJ2-7; D is perhaps TRBD1 or TRBD2 (5 bases each). This CDR3 is 13 amino acids long. Germline loops: CDR1 MDHEN, CDR2 SYDVKM. Trimming took off 6 bases at V and 3 bases at J, with 12 bases between the two ends. CDR3 region: CASSFPRGYEQYF. DNA for the CDR3: TGTGCCAGCAGCTTTCCGAGGGGCTACGAGCAGTACTTC.

Comment on this clonotype: A much larger clone differs from this one at a single base, so this may be a read error. The chain combines TRBV18 with TRBJ2-1; the D gene could be TRBD1 or TRBD2 (6 bases each). The end of the DNA is better explained by TRBJ2-7, so the J call may be wrong. Germline V CDR1 and CDR2: KGHSH, LQKENI. The CDR3 runs 15 residues. CDR3 in amino acids: CASSPQGEVYNEQYF. The CDR3 DNA follows: TGTGCCAGCTCACCACAGGGGGAGGTCTACAATGAGCAGTACTTC.

This clonotype was found many times. This chain links TRBV11-2 with TRBJ2-7; D is uncertain. Trimming took off 5 bases at V and 7 bases at J, with 9 bases between the two ends. Germline V gene lookup returns CDR1 SGHAT and CDR2 FQNNGV. The CDR3 is 11 residues long. The CDR3 region has the DNA TGTGCCAGCAGCCCTGCCCTGGAGCAGTACTTC. Translated, it gives CASSPALEQYF.

This clonotype was seen ten or more times. The chain joins TRBV2 to TRBJ2-7; 8 bases fit TRBD1. V lost 3 bases to trimming and J lost 2 bases; unmatched junction nucleotides: 6. CDR1 is SNHLY and CDR2 is FYNNEI in the germline V gene. The CDR3 is 15 amino acids. Written as DNA, the CDR3 is TGTGCCAGCAGTGAGTCCGGGACAGGACCCTACGAGCAGTACTTC. Amino acid sequence: CASSESGTGPYEQYF.

This clonotype has only a few counts. This chain connects TRBV5-8 to TRBJ2-5, with D maybe TRBD2 (5 bases). The CDR3 covers 16 residues. Germline V CDR1 and CDR2: SGHTS, YDEGEE. Trimming stripped 3 bases from V and 6 bases from J, with 21 bases between. Here the CDR3 DNA reads TGTGCCAGCAGCTCGGGAACACTCCTTTCCGCGAAGACCCAGTACTTC. Translated: CASSSGTLLSAKTQYF.

This clonotype was detected only once. The CDR3 loop is CASSQEGPRGSTDTQYF. In DNA form, the CDR3 reads TGTGCCAGCAGCCAAGAGGGTCCCCGGGGAAGCACAGATACGCAGTATTTT. The chain employs TRBV3-1 and TRBJ2-3; TRBD2 might be the D (5 bases). The CDR3 sequence is 17 residues long. Germline CDR1 reads LGHDT; CDR2 reads YNNKEL (reference sequence). Trimming took off 0 bases at V and 0 bases at J, with 13 bases between the two ends.

The chain links TRBV13 to TRBJ1-2; 10 bases are a match to TRBD1. The CDR3 length is 15 residues. The germline gives CDR1 PRHDT, CDR2 FYEKMQ (reference sequence). The trim removed 5 bases at V and 3 bases at J, leaving 6 bases unmatched. CDR3 in amino acids: CASSLGTGDYYGYTF. The CDR3 DNA follows: TGTGCCAGCAGCCTCGGGACAGGGGACTACTATGGCTACACCTTC. Combining the CDR3 with reference TRBV13 and TRBJ1-2 gives the whole variable domain AAGVIQSPRHLIKEKRETATLKCYPIPRHDTVYWYQQGPGQDPQFLISFYEKMQSDKGSIPDRFSAQQFSDYHSELNMSSLELGDSALYFCASSLGTGDYYGYTFGSGTRLTVV.

This clonotype was counted a few times. V usage is TRBV4-1 and J usage is TRBJ2-1, with D perhaps given as TRBD1 or TRBD2 (5 bases each). V was cut by 2 bases and J by 2 bases, with 13 bases left in between. This CDR3 has 16 residues. Germline V CDR1 and CDR2: MGHRA, YSYEKL. The CDR3 sequence is CASSQPRMGAYNEQFF. DNA for the CDR3: TGCGCCAGCAGCCAACCTAGAATGGGGGCCTACAATGAGCAGTTCTTC.

The table lists this clonotype with many counts. Its ends do not fully match the called genes, so a read error is possible. V and J are TRBV28 and TRBJ1-5; TRBD1 is a possible D gene (5 bases). The CDR3 contains 14 residues. From germline, CDR1 is MDHEN and CDR2 SYDVKM. CDR3 sequence reads: CASSFRGSNQPQHF. The CDR3 coding sequence is TGTGCCAGCAGTTTTCGGGGGAGCAACCAGCCCCAGCATTTT.

This clonotype showed up many times. V gene TRBV7-9 combines with J gene TRBJ2-7; D might be TRBD2 (6 bases). The CDR3 has 16 amino acids. Between the trimmed V and J ends, which lost 4 bases and 3 bases, there was a span of 19 bases. Germline V gene data show CDR1 as SEHNR and CDR2 as FQNEAQ (reference sequence). The CDR3, as DNA: TGTGCCAGCAGCTCATCCTCTGGGGGACTCCTCTACGAGCAGTACTTC. Translated: CASSSSSGGLLYEQYF.

This clonotype occurred many times. V usage is TRBV27 and J usage is TRBJ2-7; D is unresolved. This CDR3 has 14 residues. Deletions cut 2 bases from V and 3 bases from J, with 11 bases between. The germline V gene has CDR1 MNHEY and CDR2 SMNVEV (reference sequence). In nucleotides, the CDR3 is TGTGCCAGCAGTTTAAGCCCGGAGAGCTACGAGCAGTACTTC. It yields the protein CASSLSPESYEQYF.

In regard to this clonotype: One end of the junction fails to match germline, which may point to a read error. V is TRBV7-2 and J is TRBJ2-1; 14 bases are shared with TRBD2. There are 22 residues in the CDR3. Germline assignment: CDR1 SGHTA and CDR2 FQGNSA. CDR3 region: CASSRPRAGLAGVSSSYNEQFF. The DNA of the CDR3 is TGCGCCAGCAGCCGGCCGAGGGCGGGACTAGCGGGAGTATCGAGCTCCTACAATGAGCAGTTCTTC.

This clonotype was recorded a few times. The chain links TRBV7-8 to TRBJ1-3; the D is unclear. CDR3 length: 19 residues. The V and J ends lost 1 base and 0 bases respectively, with 19 bases between them. Germline V gives CDR1 SGHVS, CDR2 FQNEAQ. The CDR3 DNA is TGTGCCAGCAGCTTAGAGGGCATGGGTTGGGTTAGCTCTGGAAACACCATATATTTT. Protein product: CASSLEGMGWVSSGNTIYF.

V and J are TRBV3-1 and TRBJ1-1, with a possible D match to TRBD1 (6 bases). In germline, CDR1 is LGHDT, CDR2 YNNKEL (reference sequence). The CDR3 length is 16 residues. V shed 0 bases and J shed 5 bases, with 16 bases lying between them. CDR3 in amino acids: CASSQEFGGRITEAFF. The CDR3 region has the DNA TGTGCCAGCAGCCAAGAATTTGGGGGGCGAATTACTGAAGCTTTCTTT.

This clonotype appeared many times. The rearrangement uses TRBV5-8 and TRBJ2-7; 15 nucleotides agree with TRBD2. The J segment lost 6 bases and the V segment lost 1 base, leaving 8 bases of the junction unmatched. The CDR3 is 17 residues long. CDR1 and CDR2 from the germline V gene are SGHTS and YDEGEE. In DNA, the CDR3 is TGTGCCAGCAGCTTGTCCGTACCGGGACTAGCGGGAGGCGAGCAGTACTTC. As protein: CASSLSVPGLAGGEQYF.

The chain has TRBV5-1 and TRBJ2-5; TRBD2 is a possible D gene (5 bases). V was trimmed by 7 bases and J by 4 bases, leaving 11 bases between them. Germline CDR1 and CDR2: SGHRS and YFSETQ. The CDR3 runs 12 residues. The CDR3 region is CASRGSGETQYF. The CDR3 DNA follows: TGCGCCAGCCGGGGTAGTGGAGAGACCCAGTACTTC.

The rearrangement uses TRBV12-3 or TRBV12-4 and TRBJ1-2; the match to TRBD1 covers 7 bases. Germline trimming cut 7 bases from V and 3 bases from J; bases unmatched to any gene: 5. The CDR3 totals 13 residues. The chain's CDR3 is CASTVGTDYGYTF. CDR3 coding DNA: TGTGCCAGCACTGTAGGGACAGACTATGGCTACACCTTC.

This rearrangement joins TRBV4-1 to TRBJ2-5, with 8 bases lining up with TRBD1. The CDR3 spans 13 residues. In germline, CDR1 is MGHRA, CDR2 YSYEKL. V dropped 5 bases and J dropped 4; count of bases not matched to a gene: 3. In DNA form, the CDR3 reads TGCGCCAGCAGCTCGGACAGGGCAGAGACCCAGTACTTC. The encoded protein is CASSSDRAETQYF.

This sequence joins TRBV7-9 and TRBJ1-5, with D maybe TRBD1 (6 bases). Germline CDR1 reads SEHNR; CDR2 reads FQNEAQ (reference sequence). V was cut by 4 bases and J by 2 bases, with 15 bases left in between. The CDR3 runs 16 residues. The CDR3 loop reads CASSWGGGGGNQPQHF. As DNA, the CDR3 is TGTGCCAGCAGCTGGGGGGGGGGCGGGGGCAATCAGCCCCAGCATTTT. Full variable domain (missing parts from reference TRBV7-9 and TRBJ1-5): DTGVSQNPRHKITKRGQNVTFRCDPISEHNRLYWYRQTLGQGPEFLTYFQNEAQLEKSRLLSDRFSAERPKGSFSTLEIQRTEQGDSAMYLCASSWGGGGGNQPQHFGDGTRLSIL.